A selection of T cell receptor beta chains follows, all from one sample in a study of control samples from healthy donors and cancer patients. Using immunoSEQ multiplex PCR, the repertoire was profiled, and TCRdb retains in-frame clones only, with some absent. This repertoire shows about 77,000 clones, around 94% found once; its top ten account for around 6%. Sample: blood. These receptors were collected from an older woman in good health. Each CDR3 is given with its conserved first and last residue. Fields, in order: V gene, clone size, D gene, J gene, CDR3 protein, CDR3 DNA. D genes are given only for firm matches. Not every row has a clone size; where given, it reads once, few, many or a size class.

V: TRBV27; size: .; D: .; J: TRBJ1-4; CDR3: CASSPGTGFNEKLFF; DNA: TGTGCCAGCAGTCCCGGGACGGGTTTTAATGAAAAACTGTTTTTT
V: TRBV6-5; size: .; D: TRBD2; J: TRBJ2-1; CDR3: CASRVGLAGDAFF; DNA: TGTGCCAGCAGGGTCGGCCTAGCGGGAGATGCGTTCTTC
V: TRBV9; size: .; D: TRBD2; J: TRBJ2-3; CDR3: CASSVLAGGTDTQYF; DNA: TGTGCCAGCAGCGTCCTAGCGGGGGGCACAGATACGCAGTATTTT
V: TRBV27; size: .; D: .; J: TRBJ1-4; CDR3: CASSPYGAGEKLFF; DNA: TGTGCCAGCAGCCCGTACGGGGCGGGTGAAAAACTGTTTTTT
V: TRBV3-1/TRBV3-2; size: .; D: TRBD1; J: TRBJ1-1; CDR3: CASRGRDSTEAFF; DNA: TGTGCCAGCAGGGGCCGGGACAGCACTGAAGCTTTCTTT
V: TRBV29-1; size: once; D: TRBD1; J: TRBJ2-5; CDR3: CSATGGGETQYF; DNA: TGCAGCGCTACAGGGGGCGGGGAGACCCAGTACTTC
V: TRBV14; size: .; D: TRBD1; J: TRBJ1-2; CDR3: CASSQASGQAGGYTF; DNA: TGTGCCAGCAGCCAAGCTAGTGGACAGGCGGGTGGCTACACCTTC
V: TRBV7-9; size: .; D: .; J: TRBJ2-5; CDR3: CASSLAVGDRETQYF; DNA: TGTGCCAGCAGCTTAGCGGTAGGGGATCGGGAGACCCAGTACTTC
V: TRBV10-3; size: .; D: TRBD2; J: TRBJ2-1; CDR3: CAISAGVEGEQFF; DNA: TGTGCCATCAGCGCGGGAGTTGAGGGGGAGCAGTTCTTC
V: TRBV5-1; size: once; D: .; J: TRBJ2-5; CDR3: CASSLGAGETQYF; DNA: TGCGCCAGCAGCTTGGGGGCGGGAGAGACCCAGTACTTC
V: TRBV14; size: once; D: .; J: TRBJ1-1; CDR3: CASSQEVMAGLGREAFF; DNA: TGTGCCAGCAGCCAAGAGGTGATGGCAGGCTTAGGTCGTGAAGCTTTCTTT
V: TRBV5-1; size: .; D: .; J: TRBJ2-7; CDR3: CASSLGQTSFGEQYF; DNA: TGCGCCAGCAGCTTGGGGCAAACTTCCTTCGGCGAGCAGTACTTC
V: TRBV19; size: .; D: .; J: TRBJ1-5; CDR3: CASSRHSNQPQHF; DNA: TGTGCCAGTAGTCGACATAGCAATCAGCCCCAGCATTTT
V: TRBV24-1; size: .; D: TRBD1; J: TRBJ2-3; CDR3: CATMQTGWSDTQYF; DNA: TGTGCCACCATGCAGACAGGGTGGTCGGATACGCAGTATTTT
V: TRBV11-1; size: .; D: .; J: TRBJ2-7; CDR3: CASSSGRGSYEQYF; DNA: TGTGCCAGCAGTTCAGGTAGGGGCTCCTACGAGCAGTACTTC
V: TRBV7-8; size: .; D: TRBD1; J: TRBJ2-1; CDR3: CASSTRTGPEQFF; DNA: TGTGCCAGCAGCACGAGGACAGGTCCTGAGCAGTTCTTC
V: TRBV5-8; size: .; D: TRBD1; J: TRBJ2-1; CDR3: CASSLVYFPGQGNNEQFF; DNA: TGTGCCAGCAGCTTGGTTTATTTTCCGGGACAGGGTAACAATGAGCAGTTCTTC
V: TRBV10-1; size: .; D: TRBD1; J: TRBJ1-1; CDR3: CASSPGQGARDTEAFF; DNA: TGCGCCAGCTCACCCGGCCAGGGGGCGCGTGACACTGAAGCTTTCTTT
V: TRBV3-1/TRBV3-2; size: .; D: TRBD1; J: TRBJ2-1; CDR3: CASSQGVAGGYNEQFF; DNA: TGTGCCAGCAGCCAAGGGGTTGCAGGGGGATACAATGAGCAGTTCTTC
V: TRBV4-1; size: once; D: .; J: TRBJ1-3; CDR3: CASSARTEDSGNTIYF; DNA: TGCGCCAGCAGCGCCCGGACAGAAGACTCTGGAAACACCATATATTTT
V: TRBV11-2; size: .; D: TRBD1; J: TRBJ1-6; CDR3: CASRGQGGNSPLHF; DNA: TGTGCCAGCAGGGGACAGGGAGGGAATTCACCCCTCCACTTT
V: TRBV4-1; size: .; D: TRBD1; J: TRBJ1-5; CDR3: CASSPGQGAQNQPQHF; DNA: TGCGCCAGCAGCCCAGGACAGGGGGCACAGAATCAGCCCCAGCATTTT
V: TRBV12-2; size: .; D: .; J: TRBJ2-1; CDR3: CASRLGGALAGGPGNEQFF; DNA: TGTGCAAGTCGCTTAGGGGGGGCGTTAGCGGGAGGGCCTGGGAATGAGCAGTTCTTC
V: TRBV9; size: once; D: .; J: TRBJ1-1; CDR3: CASSVVAGENTEAFF; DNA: TGTGCCAGCAGCGTAGTGGCAGGGGAGAACACTGAAGCTTTCTTT
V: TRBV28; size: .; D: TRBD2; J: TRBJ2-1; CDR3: CASSSLAGPDRDEQFF; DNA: TGTGCCAGCAGTTCCTTAGCGGGGCCTGATCGGGATGAGCAGTTCTTC
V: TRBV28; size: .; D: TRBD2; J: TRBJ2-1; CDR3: CASSLLPGLAGNNNEQFF; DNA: TGTGCCAGCAGTTTACTCCCTGGACTAGCGGGCAATAACAATGAGCAGTTCTTC
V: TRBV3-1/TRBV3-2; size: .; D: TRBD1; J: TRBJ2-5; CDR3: CASSQDQGAPTQYF; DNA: TGTGCCAGCAGCCAAGATCAGGGGGCCCCTACCCAGTACTTC
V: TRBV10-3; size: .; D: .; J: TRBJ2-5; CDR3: CAISPGTGWEETQYF; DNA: TGTGCCATCAGTCCCGGTACAGGGTGGGAAGAGACCCAGTACTTC
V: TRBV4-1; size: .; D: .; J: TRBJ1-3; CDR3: CASSQDKTAGNTIYF; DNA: TGCGCCAGCAGCCAAGATAAGACGGCCGGAAACACCATATATTTT
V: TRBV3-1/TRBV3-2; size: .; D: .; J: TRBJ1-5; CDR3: CASSQQAGSNQPQHF; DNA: TGTGCCAGCAGCCAACAGGCAGGGAGCAATCAGCCCCAGCATTTT
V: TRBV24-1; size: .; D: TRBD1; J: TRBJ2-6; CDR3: CATSDTGVAGANVLTF; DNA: TGTGCCACCAGTGATACAGGGGTCGCTGGGGCCAACGTCCTGACTTTC
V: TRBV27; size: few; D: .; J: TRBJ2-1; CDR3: CASCNRGYSSYNEQFF; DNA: TGTGCCAGCTGTAATCGAGGGTATAGCTCCTACAATGAGCAGTTCTTC